Each of the 27 T cell receptor beta chains below was sequenced from the same sample in a study of blood T cell repertoires in COVID-19 (dated by TCRdb to between 2020 and 2021). The library relied on the immunoSEQ multiplex PCR assay. TCRdb holds this immuneACCESS table with in-frame rearrangements only. Some clones are missing; in checked studies, unresolved V genes explain under half, and the rest has no known cause. The sample records more than 85,000 clones, 75% to 80% of which are singletons. Under 20% of the sample lies in the top ten. What was sequenced was peripheral blood. The receptors stem from a woman of 80 years or more with active or convalescent COVID-19.

This chain uses TRBV2 with TRBJ1-1; tentatively, D is TRBD1 (5 bases). Germline-derived CDR1 and CDR2 are SNHLY and FYNNEI. The V gene lost 6 bases and the J gene lost 2 bases, with 13 bases spanning the gap. The CDR3 totals 14 residues. In DNA, the CDR3 is TGTGCCAGCAGCACCAGGGCCGGAAACACTGAAGCTTTCTTT. The encoded protein is CASSTRAGNTEAFF.

The chain carries TRBV5-8 and TRBJ1-2; no clear D gene. V shed 1 base and J shed 6 bases, with 13 bases lying between them. Germline V lookup: CDR1 SGHTS, CDR2 YDEGEE. CDR3 size: 14 residues. CDR3 DNA sequence: TGTGCCAGCAGCTTGTTTTCAGAATCTCATGGCTACACCTTC. Protein sequence: CASSLFSESHGYTF.

J is TRBJ1-2 and V is TRBV5-3; D is possibly TRBD1 (5 bases). TRBV5-3 falls under the ORF class, with uncertain function. The CDR3 covers 14 residues. Trimming cost V 3 bases and J 3 bases, with 12 bases left between them. The CDR3 coding sequence is TGTGCCAGAAGCTGGGGGGGAGGACACTATGGCTACACCTTC. It translates to CARSWGGGHYGYTF.

The CDR3 DNA reads TGTGCCAGCAGCTTGGCAGGGGTTTCGCAAGAGACCCAGTACTTC. Protein sequence: CASSLAGVSQETQYF. The chain joins TRBV5-5 to TRBJ2-5; a possible D gene is TRBD1 (6 bases). This CDR3 comprises 15 residues. CDR1 and CDR2 (germline): SGHKS, YYEKEE (reference sequence). Trimming took off 0 bases at V and 2 bases at J, with 11 bases between the two ends.

V usage is TRBV9 and J usage is TRBJ2-3, with 12 bases that match TRBD2. Germline V CDR1 and CDR2: SGDLS, YYNGEE. J gave up 4 bases and V 1 base, and 13 bases lay outside the gene matches. The CDR3 totals 19 residues. The CDR3 DNA is TGTGCCAGCAGCGTAATCCAGGTGACTAGCGGGAGATTTTCAGATACGCAGTATTTT. This translates into CASSVIQVTSGRFSDTQYF. Together with reference TRBV9 and TRBJ2-3, the CDR3 gives the full variable domain: DSGVTQTPKHLITATGQRVTLRCSPRSGDLSVYWYQQSLDQGLQFLIQYYNGEERAKGNILERFSAQQFPDLHSELNLSSLELGDSALYFCASSVIQVTSGRFSDTQYFGPGTRLTVL.

This rearrangement joins TRBV1 to TRBJ2-7; no check of the table's D call, TRBD1, against the DNA was made. TRBV1 is recorded as a pseudogene. This CDR3 is built from 14 residues. CDR3 DNA: TGCACCAGCAGCTTCGACAGGCGGCCTTACGAGCAGTACTTC. Amino acids: CTSSFDRRPYEQYF.

The chain is built from TRBV5-1 and TRBJ2-4; D gene ambiguous. V gave up 0 bases and J gave up 6 bases, with 13 bases separating them. The CDR3 has 15 residues. Germline V gives CDR1 SGHRS, CDR2 YFSETQ. This CDR3 reads CASSLARFDLNIQYF. DNA for the CDR3: TGCGCCAGCAGCTTGGCCCGGTTCGACTTAAACATTCAGTACTTC.

This chain connects TRBV7-8 to TRBJ1-1; the D is unclear. Trimming took off 1 base at V and 4 bases at J, with 28 bases between the two ends. This CDR3 is built from 20 residues. Germline lookup yields CDR1 SGHVS and CDR2 FQNEAQ. CDR3 bases: TGTGCCAGCAGCTTAGACCCCCAGGCGAAGCAATATGGACTGGGCACTGAAGCTTTCTTT. Residues: CASSLDPQAKQYGLGTEAFF.

This chain connects TRBV11-2 to TRBJ2-3, with TRBD2 matching over 7 bases. With 4 bases clipped from V and 6 bases from J, the junction kept 10 bases outside the gene matches. Per the germline V gene, CDR1 is SGHAT and CDR2 is FQNNGV. This CDR3 is 15 amino acids long. This CDR3 is CASSSLRELGDTQYF. In DNA, the CDR3 is TGTGCCAGCAGCTCCCTGCGGGAGTTAGGCGATACGCAGTATTTT.

This chain links TRBV5-1 with TRBJ1-5, with D unresolved. This CDR3 is 13 amino acids long. Germline V gives CDR1 SGHRS, CDR2 YFSETQ. V was pared by 2 bases and J by 7 bases, with 10 bases between. CDR3 amino acids: CASSLVPGQPQHF. The CDR3 region has the DNA TGCGCCAGCAGCTTAGTGCCGGGGCAGCCCCAGCATTTT.

The gene calls are TRBV28 and TRBJ2-7; D might be TRBD2 (5 bases). The CDR3 has 23 amino acids. V lost 3 bases, J lost 5 bases, and 41 bases lay in between. Germline V gene sequence: CDR1 MDHEN, CDR2 SYDVKM. CDR3 nucleotide sequence: TGTGCCAGCAGTTTTGGTTTTGGGTTGCGACTAACGGAAGAAAGTCAAGGTATGAACGAGCAGTACTTC. Its protein is CASSFGFGLRLTEESQGMNEQYF. Looking up the rest from reference TRBV28 and TRBJ2-7 gives the full variable domain: DVKVTQSSRYLVKRTGEKVFLECVQDMDHENMFWYRQDPGLGLRLIYFSYDVKMKEKGDIPEGYSVSREKKERFSLILESASTNQTSMYLCASSFGFGLRLTEESQGMNEQYFGPGTRLTVT.

This chain uses TRBV11-3 with TRBJ1-1; D is possibly TRBD1 (6 bases). Trimming pared 5 bases from V and 6 bases from J, leaving 13 bases between. The germline gives CDR1 SGHNT, CDR2 YENEEA. The CDR3 has 13 residues. Written as DNA, the CDR3 is TGTGCCAGCAGCAAACACAGGGCGTCTGAAGCTTTCTTT. As protein: CASSKHRASEAFF. Full variable domain (missing parts from reference TRBV11-3 and TRBJ1-1): EAGVVQSPRYKIIEKKQPVAFWCNPISGHNTLYWYLQNLGQGPELLIRYENEEAVDDSQLPKDRFSAERLKGVDSTLKIQPAELGDSAVYLCASSKHRASEAFFGQGTRLTVV.

The gene calls are TRBV28 and TRBJ2-2; 11 bases align to TRBD2. The V gene's germline CDR1 is MDHEN and CDR2 SYDVKM. The CDR3 contains 15 residues. Trimming at V came to 5 bases and at J to 5 bases, leaving 4 bases not matched to a gene. The CDR3 sequence: CASSLGTSGTGELFF. The CDR3 DNA is TGTGCCAGCAGTCTCGGGACTAGCGGTACCGGGGAGCTGTTTTTT.

This chain joins TRBV28 and TRBJ1-6; no definite D call. The ends were cut back, 7 bases at V and 10 bases at J, with 17 bases in the middle. Germline CDR1 is MDHEN and CDR2 is SYDVKM. CDR3 length: 14 amino acids. CDR3 sequence: CASTSDEGISPLHF. CDR3 in DNA: TGTGCCAGCACCTCGGATGAGGGCATATCACCCCTCCACTTT. The variable domain in full, completed from reference TRBV28 and TRBJ1-6, reads DVKVTQSSRYLVKRTGEKVFLECVQDMDHENMFWYRQDPGLGLRLIYFSYDVKMKEKGDIPEGYSVSREKKERFSLILESASTNQTSMYLCASTSDEGISPLHFGNGTRLTVT.

The rearrangement uses TRBV9 and TRBJ1-5; D gene unclear. CDR1 and CDR2 (germline): SGDLS, YYNGEE. The CDR3 has 13 amino acids. Trimming shortened V by 0 bases and J by 5 bases, and 6 bases separated the two germline ends. The CDR3 spells CASSVGGYQPQHF. CDR3 bases: TGTGCCAGCAGCGTAGGAGGGTATCAGCCCCAGCATTTT.

The V and J genes are TRBV14 and TRBJ1-2, with 8 bases fitting TRBD1. Trimming cost V 4 bases and J 4 bases; bases outside gene matches: 8. The CDR3 extends over 15 amino acids. In germline, CDR1 is SGHDN, CDR2 FVKESK. This chain's CDR3 is CASSPGPGQVYGYTF. CDR3 nucleotides: TGTGCCAGCAGCCCTGGACCGGGACAGGTCTATGGCTACACCTTC.

The V and J genes are TRBV27 and TRBJ2-1; D possibly corresponds to TRBD2 (6 bases). Between the trimmed V and J ends, which lost 3 bases and 9 bases, there was a span of 18 bases. The CDR3 sequence is 15 residues long. Germline assignment: CDR1 MNHEY and CDR2 SMNVEV (reference sequence). The CDR3 region is CASSFGYASDREQFF. The DNA for the CDR3 is TGTGCCAGCAGTTTTGGTTACGCTAGCGACCGTGAGCAGTTCTTC.

V gene TRBV5-6 combines with J gene TRBJ2-4, with D possibly being TRBD1 (7 bases). The CDR3 totals 16 residues. The ends were cut back, 0 bases at V and 1 base at J, with 11 bases in the middle. From germline, CDR1 is SGHDT and CDR2 YYEEEE. The chain's CDR3 is CASSLGRGAAKNIQYF. DNA of the CDR3: TGTGCCAGCAGCTTGGGCAGGGGGGCTGCCAAAAACATTCAGTACTTC.

The rearrangement links TRBV7-9 to TRBJ1-1; D might be TRBD1 (5 bases). The CDR3 has 15 residues. Per the germline V gene, CDR1 is SEHNR and CDR2 is FQNEAQ (reference sequence). V was clipped by 5 bases and J by 4 bases, with 17 bases between them. This chain's CDR3 is CASSAYGGSGTEAFF. CDR3 DNA: TGTGCCAGCAGCGCTTACGGGGGGTCTGGCACTGAAGCTTTCTTT.

The rearrangement uses TRBV7-3 and TRBJ2-5; D possibly corresponds to TRBD2 (7 bases). Germline V gene lookup returns CDR1 SGHTA and CDR2 FQGTGA. The CDR3 is 15 residues long. Trimming shortened V by 5 bases and J by 5 bases, and 18 bases separated the two germline ends. The CDR3 coding sequence is TGTGCCAGCAGCCCCTCACGGGGGGCTGGGGAGACCCAGTACTTC. This translates into CASSPSRGAGETQYF.

The genes are TRBV3-1 (or the pseudogene TRBV3-2) and TRBJ1-3; 8 bases are a match to TRBD1. Germline values: CDR1 LGHDT, CDR2 YNNKEL (reference sequence). This CDR3 is built from 15 residues. Trimming cost V 0 bases and J 7 bases; bases outside gene matches: 5. The CDR3 DNA follows: TGTGCCAGCAGCCAAGATCCATGGACAGGGAACACCATATATTTT. Translation gives CASSQDPWTGNTIYF.

The genes are TRBV9 and TRBJ2-5; 9 positions agree with TRBD2. Germline V gene lookup returns CDR1 SGDLS and CDR2 YYNGEE. The CDR3 contains 17 residues. The V gene end was trimmed by 4 bases and the J gene end by 5 bases; junction bases not matched to a gene: 15. Here the CDR3 reads CASSPVGSAGGAETQYF. CDR3 sequence (DNA): TGTGCCAGCAGCCCCGTAGGGTCGGCGGGGGGGGCGGAGACCCAGTACTTC.

This clone was detected only once. The chain uses TRBV7-9 and TRBJ2-3; TRBD2 aligns across 12 bases. Germline CDR1 SEHNR, CDR2 FQNEAQ (reference sequence). Losses at the gene ends were 5 bases for V and 4 bases for J; bases not matched to a gene: 10. This CDR3 has 17 amino acids. The CDR3 here is CASSLTSGRPGADTQYF. CDR3 DNA: TGTGCCAGCAGCCTAACTAGCGGGAGGCCGGGGGCAGATACGCAGTATTTT.

The chain employs TRBV18 and TRBJ2-5, with 8 bases identical to TRBD1. The CDR3 consists of 14 residues. V lost 5 bases to trimming and J lost 1 base; unmatched junction nucleotides: 3. Germline assignment: CDR1 KGHSH and CDR2 LQKENI. CDR3 loop: CASSSGQVQETQYF. In DNA, the CDR3 is TGTGCCAGCTCATCGGGACAGGTCCAAGAGACCCAGTACTTC.

This chain uses TRBV29-1 with TRBJ2-3, with TRBD1 matching 7 bases. Germline V gene sequence: CDR1 SQVTM, CDR2 ANQGSEA. The CDR3 extends over 14 amino acids. J lost 0 bases, V lost 3 bases, and 3 bases had no gene match. The CDR3 is CSVDRGSSTDTQYF. CDR3 in DNA: TGCAGCGTTGACAGGGGGTCCAGCACAGATACGCAGTATTTT.

The gene calls are TRBV2 and TRBJ1-2; 8 nucleotides line up with TRBD1. The junction had 7 bases not matched to a gene; V was cut back by 0 bases and J by 4 bases. Germline values: CDR1 SNHLY, CDR2 FYNNEI. The CDR3 runs 16 residues. CDR3 sequence (DNA): TGTGCCAGCAGTGAAGCGCAGGGACAGGACATCTATGGCTACACCTTC. It yields the protein CASSEAQGQDIYGYTF.

The rearrangement uses TRBV10-2 and TRBJ2-7; D is possibly TRBD2 (6 bases). This CDR3 comprises 13 residues. CDR1 WSHSY and CDR2 SAAADI come from the germline V gene. The V end was cut by 7 bases, the J end by 0 bases, with 10 bases between. The DNA for the CDR3 is TGCGCCAGCAAACTAGCTACCTCCTACGAGCAGTACTTC. This gives the protein CASKLATSYEQYF.